This T cell receptor beta chain was sequenced for a study of T cells after yellow fever vaccination (dated by TCRdb to the late 2010s). Context from the whole study: Libraries from fractions with low cell numbers were prepared with the SMART-Seq v4 Ultra Low Input RNA kit. Two healthy male donors, one aged 18 to 29 and one aged 30 to 40 years, were included in the cohort. Blood was collected at multiple timepoints before and after primary and secondary immunization, and bulk PBMC replicates and cell subsets were isolated. To follow T-cell clones before and after both primary and booster YFV17D yellow fever vaccination, bulk TCR alpha and beta repertoires underwent longitudinal sequencing.

The treatment or condition label, read with the paper, signifies: live attenuated yellow fever vaccine strain. PBMCs were isolated from peripheral blood using a standard Ficoll-Paque protocol. Dynabeads CD4 and CD8 positive selection kits were used to isolate the CD4 and CD8 T-cell fractions. TriZol was used to extract RNA from bulk PBMCs, from CD4 and CD8 fractions, and from dextramer-positive and dextramer-negative fractions. TCR cDNA was synthesized by 5'RACE template switching, which introduced a universal primer site and unique molecular identifiers. Priming of cDNA synthesis was performed from both the TCR alpha and TCR beta constant segments. Library amplification used two PCR steps, and the second PCR step added sample barcodes and sequencing adapters. Sequencing of the libraries was done on either Illumina HiSeq 2500 (2x100 bp) or NovaSeq (2x150 bp). Turning to the authors' computational methods: MIGEC handled demultiplexing of reads and collapsing into UMI consensus sequences, while MiXCR performed V(D)J alignment. Vaccine-responding clonotypes were defined with edgeR using replicate PBMC samples, requiring FDR below 0.01 and a log2 fold change above 5 up to day 15. CD4 or CD8 identity was assigned to each bulk clonotype according to whether the clonotype was present at higher abundance in the sequenced CD4 repertoire or the sequenced CD8 repertoire. TCRdb reworked the public reads: Q25 trimming with fastp, MiXCR clone assembly, productive beta chains retained. Rows matching on CDR3 protein sequence are summarized as one entry with the most common DNA and genes. These V and J calls originate from TCRdb's pipeline instead of the authors' own analysis. The sample yields under 90,000 distinct CDR3 sequences; under 8% were counted once. The ten most abundant clones make up 30% to 45% of the sample.

This clonotype was seen many times. No antigen is known for it. Base qualities are not at hand, and no much larger clone is one base apart. V is pruned by 5 bases and J by 7 bases, leaving 19 bases of the junction without a gene match. Looking up the germline V gene yields CDR1 SGDLS and CDR2 YYNGEE. The CDR3 starts with the cysteine, ends with the phenylalanine, and has 17 residues. Here the CDR3 DNA is all that survives: 51 bases in frame from base 1. The paper as a whole reports these results and caveats: Most clones expanded after primary vaccination were re-detected after the booster (just under 97% of CD4 and 88% of CD8), suggesting broad memory maintenance. Because only a couple of donors were included in the study, the extent to which the findings can be generalized is limited. A small share of clonotypes was detected in both CD4 and CD8 compartments, with the overlap likely arising from convergent recombination. Computational filtering was required because FACS-sorted repertoires could contain abundant contaminating clonotypes from the bulk population. The secondary T-cell response was weaker than the primary response but faster, peaking on day 5 instead of day 15.

The sequence was collected from a man younger than 30 who received the YFV17D yellow fever vaccine. Material: CD8+ T cells sorted from PBMCs, obtained more than 40 days after the first yellow fever vaccination. The rearrangement combines TRBV9 with TRBJ1-1, with TRBD1 matching 8 junction bases. The CDR3 here reads CASSPEGSGGQGLEAFF. Read as DNA, the sequence is TGTGCCAGCAGTCCAGAGGGATCGGGAGGACAGGGCCTTGAAGCTTTCTTT.